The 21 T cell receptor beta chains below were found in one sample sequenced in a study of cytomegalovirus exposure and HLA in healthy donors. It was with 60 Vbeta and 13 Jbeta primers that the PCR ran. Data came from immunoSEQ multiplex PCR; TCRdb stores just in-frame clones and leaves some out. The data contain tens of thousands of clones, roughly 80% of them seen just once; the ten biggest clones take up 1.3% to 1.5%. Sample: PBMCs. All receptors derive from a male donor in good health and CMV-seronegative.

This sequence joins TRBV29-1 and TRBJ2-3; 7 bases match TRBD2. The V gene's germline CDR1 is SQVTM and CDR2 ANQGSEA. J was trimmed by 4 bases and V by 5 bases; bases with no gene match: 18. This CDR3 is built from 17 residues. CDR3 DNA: TGCAGCGTTAAGTCTTACCGGGCGGGAGATAGGTCAGATACGCAGTATTTT. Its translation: CSVKSYRAGDRSDTQYF.

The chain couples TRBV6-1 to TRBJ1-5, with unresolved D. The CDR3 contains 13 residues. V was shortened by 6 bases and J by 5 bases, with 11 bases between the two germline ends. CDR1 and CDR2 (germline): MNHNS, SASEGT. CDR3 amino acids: CASRNTEYQPQHF. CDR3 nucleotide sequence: TGTGCCAGCAGAAACACAGAGTATCAGCCCCAGCATTTT.

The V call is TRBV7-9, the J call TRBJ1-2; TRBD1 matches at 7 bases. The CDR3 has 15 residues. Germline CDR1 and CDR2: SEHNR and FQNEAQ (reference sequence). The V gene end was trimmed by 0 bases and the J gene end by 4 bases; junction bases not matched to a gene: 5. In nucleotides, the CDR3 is TGTGCCAGCAGCTTAGCTTTGACAGGGTTCTATGGCTACACCTTC. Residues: CASSLALTGFYGYTF.

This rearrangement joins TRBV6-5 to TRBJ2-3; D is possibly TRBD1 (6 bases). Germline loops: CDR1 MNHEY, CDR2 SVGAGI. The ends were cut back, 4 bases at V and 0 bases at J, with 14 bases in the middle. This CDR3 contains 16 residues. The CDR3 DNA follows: TGTGCCAGCAGTTCCAGACAGGTTGAGAGCACAGATACGCAGTATTTT. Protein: CASSSRQVESTDTQYF.

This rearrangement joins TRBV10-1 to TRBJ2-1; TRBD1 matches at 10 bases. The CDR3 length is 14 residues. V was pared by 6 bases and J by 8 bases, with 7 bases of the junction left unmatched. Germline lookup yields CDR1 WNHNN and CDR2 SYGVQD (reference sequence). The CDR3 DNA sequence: TGCGCCAGCAGCCGGGACAGGGGTCTCGATGAGCAGTTCTTC. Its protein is CASSRDRGLDEQFF.

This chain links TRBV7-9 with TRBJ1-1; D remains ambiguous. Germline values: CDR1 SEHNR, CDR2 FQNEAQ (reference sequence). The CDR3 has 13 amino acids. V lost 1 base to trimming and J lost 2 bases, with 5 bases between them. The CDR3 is CASSLVLNTEAFF. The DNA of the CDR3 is TGTGCCAGCAGCTTAGTTCTTAACACTGAAGCTTTCTTT. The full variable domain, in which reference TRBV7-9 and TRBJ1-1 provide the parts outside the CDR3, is DTGVSQNPRHKITKRGQNVTFRCDPISEHNRLYWYRQTLGQGPEFLTYFQNEAQLEKSRLLSDRFSAERPKGSFSTLEIQRTEQGDSAMYLCASSLVLNTEAFFGQGTRLTVV.

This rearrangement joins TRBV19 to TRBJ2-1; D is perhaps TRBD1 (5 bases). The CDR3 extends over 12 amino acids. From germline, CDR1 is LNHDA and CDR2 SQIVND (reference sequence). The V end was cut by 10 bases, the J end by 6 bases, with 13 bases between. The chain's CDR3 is CATRVLGNEQFF. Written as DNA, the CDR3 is TGTGCCACCAGGGTTTTGGGCAATGAGCAGTTCTTC.

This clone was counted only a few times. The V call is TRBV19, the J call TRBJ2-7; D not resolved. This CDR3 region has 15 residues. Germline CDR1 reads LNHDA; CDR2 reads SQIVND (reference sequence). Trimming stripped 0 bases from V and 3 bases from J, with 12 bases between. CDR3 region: CASSIDRDTRYEQYF. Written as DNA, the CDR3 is TGTGCCAGTAGTATAGATCGTGACACCCGCTACGAGCAGTACTTC.

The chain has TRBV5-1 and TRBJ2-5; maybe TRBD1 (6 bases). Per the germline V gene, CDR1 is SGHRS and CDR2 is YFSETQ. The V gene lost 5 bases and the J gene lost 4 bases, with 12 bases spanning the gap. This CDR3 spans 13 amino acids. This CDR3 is CASRMRGRETQYF. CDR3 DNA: TGCGCCAGCAGGATGAGGGGGAGAGAGACCCAGTACTTC.

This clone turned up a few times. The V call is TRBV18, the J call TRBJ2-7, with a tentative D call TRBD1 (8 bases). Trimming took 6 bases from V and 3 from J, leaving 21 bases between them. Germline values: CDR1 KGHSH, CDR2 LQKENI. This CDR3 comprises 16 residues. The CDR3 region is CASSKGGDRIYYEQYF. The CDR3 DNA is TGTGCCAGCTCCAAAGGGGGGGACAGGATCTACTACGAGCAGTACTTC.

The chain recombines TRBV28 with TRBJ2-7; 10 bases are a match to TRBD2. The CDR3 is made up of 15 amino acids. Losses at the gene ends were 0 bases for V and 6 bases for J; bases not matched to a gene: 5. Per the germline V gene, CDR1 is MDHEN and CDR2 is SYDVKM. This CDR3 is CASSLWSGGASEQYF. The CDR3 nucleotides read TGTGCCAGCAGTTTATGGAGCGGGGGGGCCTCCGAGCAGTACTTC.

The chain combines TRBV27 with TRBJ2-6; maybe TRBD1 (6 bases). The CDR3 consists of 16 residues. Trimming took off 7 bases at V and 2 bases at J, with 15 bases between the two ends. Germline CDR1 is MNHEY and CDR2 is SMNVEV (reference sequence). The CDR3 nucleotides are TGTGCCAGCACCCTATGGGCAGGGGCTGGGGCCAACGTCCTGACTTTC. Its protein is CASTLWAGAGANVLTF. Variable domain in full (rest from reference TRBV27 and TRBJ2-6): EAQVTQNPRYLITVTGKKLTVTCSQNMNHEYMSWYRQDPGLGLRQIYYSMNVEVTDKGDVPEGYKVSRKEKRNFPLILESPSPNQTSLYFCASTLWAGAGANVLTFGAGSRLTVL.

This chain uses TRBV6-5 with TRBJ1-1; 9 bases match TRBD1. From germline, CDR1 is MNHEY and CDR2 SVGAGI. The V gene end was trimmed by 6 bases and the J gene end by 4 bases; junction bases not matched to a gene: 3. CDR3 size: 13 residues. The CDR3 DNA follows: TGTGCCAGCAGCCTACAGGGGGCCACTGAAGCTTTCTTT. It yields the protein CASSLQGATEAFF.

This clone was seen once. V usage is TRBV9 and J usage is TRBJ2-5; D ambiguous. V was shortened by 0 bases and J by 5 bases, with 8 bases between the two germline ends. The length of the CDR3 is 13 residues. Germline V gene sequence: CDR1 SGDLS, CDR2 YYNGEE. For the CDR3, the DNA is TGTGCCAGCAGCGTAGCCTTCAGTGAGACCCAGTACTTC. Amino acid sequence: CASSVAFSETQYF.

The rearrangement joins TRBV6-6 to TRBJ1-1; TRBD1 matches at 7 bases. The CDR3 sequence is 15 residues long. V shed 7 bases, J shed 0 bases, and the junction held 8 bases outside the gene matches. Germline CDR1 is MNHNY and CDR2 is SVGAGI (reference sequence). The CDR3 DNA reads TGTGCCAGCAACCCTGGGACAGCCTTGAACACTGAAGCTTTCTTT. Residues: CASNPGTALNTEAFF.

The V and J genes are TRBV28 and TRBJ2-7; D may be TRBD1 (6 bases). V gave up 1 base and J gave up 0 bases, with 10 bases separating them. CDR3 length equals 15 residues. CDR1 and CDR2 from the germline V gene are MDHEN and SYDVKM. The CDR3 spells CASSLFGQSSYEQYF. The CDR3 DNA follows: TGTGCCAGCAGTTTATTTGGACAGAGCTCCTACGAGCAGTACTTC. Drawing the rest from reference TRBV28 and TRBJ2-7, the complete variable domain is DVKVTQSSRYLVKRTGEKVFLECVQDMDHENMFWYRQDPGLGLRLIYFSYDVKMKEKGDIPEGYSVSREKKERFSLILESASTNQTSMYLCASSLFGQSSYEQYFGPGTRLTVT.

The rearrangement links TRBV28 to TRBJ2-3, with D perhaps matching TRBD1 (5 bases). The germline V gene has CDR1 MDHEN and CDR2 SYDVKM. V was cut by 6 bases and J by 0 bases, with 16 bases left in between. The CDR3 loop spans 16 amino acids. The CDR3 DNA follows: TGTGCCAGCAGATCCACTGCAGGGCCTAGCACAGATACGCAGTATTTT. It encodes CASRSTAGPSTDTQYF.

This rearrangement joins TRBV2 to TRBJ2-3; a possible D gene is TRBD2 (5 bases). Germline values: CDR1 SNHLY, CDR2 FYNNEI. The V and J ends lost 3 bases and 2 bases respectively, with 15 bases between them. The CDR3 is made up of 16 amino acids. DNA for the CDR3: TGTGCCAGCAGTGAGGAGAGGGCGACCTTCACAGATACGCAGTATTTT. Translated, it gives CASSEERATFTDTQYF.

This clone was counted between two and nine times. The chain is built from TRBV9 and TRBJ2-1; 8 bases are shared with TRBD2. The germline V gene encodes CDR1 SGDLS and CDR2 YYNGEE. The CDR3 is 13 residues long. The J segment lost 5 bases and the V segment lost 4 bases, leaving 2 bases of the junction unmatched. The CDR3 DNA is TGTGCCAGCAGCTCGGGGGGGAACAATGAGCAGTTCTTC. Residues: CASSSGGNNEQFF.

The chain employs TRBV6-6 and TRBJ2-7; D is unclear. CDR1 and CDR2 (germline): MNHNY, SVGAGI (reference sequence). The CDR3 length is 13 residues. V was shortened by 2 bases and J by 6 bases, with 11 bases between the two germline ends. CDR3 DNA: TGTGCCAGCAGTTACGCAGGCCGAGCCGAGCAGTACTTC. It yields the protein CASSYAGRAEQYF.

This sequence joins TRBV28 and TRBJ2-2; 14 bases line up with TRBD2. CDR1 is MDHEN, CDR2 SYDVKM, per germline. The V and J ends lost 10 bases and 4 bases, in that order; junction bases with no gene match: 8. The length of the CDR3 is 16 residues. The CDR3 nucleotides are TGTGCCACCCGGACTAGCGGGAGGAGATTCACCGGGGAGCTGTTTTTT. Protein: CATRTSGRRFTGELFF.